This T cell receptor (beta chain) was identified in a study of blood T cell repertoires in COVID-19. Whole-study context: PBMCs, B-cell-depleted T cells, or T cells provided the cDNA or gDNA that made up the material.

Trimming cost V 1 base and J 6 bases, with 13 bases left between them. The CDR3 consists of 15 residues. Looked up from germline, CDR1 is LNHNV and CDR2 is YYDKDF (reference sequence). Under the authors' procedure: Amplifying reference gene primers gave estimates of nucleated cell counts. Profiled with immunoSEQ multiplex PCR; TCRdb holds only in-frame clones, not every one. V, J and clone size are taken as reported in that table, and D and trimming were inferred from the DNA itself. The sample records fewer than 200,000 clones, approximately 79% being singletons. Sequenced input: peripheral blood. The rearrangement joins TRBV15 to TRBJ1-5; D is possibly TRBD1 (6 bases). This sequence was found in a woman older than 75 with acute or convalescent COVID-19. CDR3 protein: CATSRGSGGTQPQHF. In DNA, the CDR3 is TGTGCCACCAGCAGAGGGAGCGGGGGCACTCAGCCCCAGCATTTT.